This T cell receptor beta chain was found in a study of T-cell reconstitution after alpha-beta-depleted transplantation in children. Whole-study findings and limits: T cells produced anew were the main source of T-cell counts and diversity one year after transplant. Several hundred rapidly expanded clones from non-depleted graft cells reportedly supplied alpha-beta T cells about two months post-transplant. Some patients showed high day-60 TCRbeta diversity, which derived from surviving recipient T cells and thymic progenitors.

This clonotype has a count of ten or more. The antigen is not known. Using unique molecular identifiers, the investigators prepared the TCRbeta library. Each CDR3 protein is one row after TCRdb ran MiXCR on the PCR reads. The sample yields nearly 250,000 distinct CDR3 sequences, approximately 8% seen once. The sequencing used PBMCs, mostly from graft donor cells, collected 180 days after TCRalphabeta/CD19-depleted stem cell transplant. The receptor was derived from a male patient younger than 18 who had a stem cell transplant for acute lymphoblastic leukemia, so the T cells may come from the graft donor.

The CDR3, as DNA: TGTGCCAGCAGCCAAGACGGCGGCAGGGGTAATGAAAAACTGTTTTTT. It translates to CASSQDGGRGNEKLFF. This rearrangement joins TRBV4-2 to TRBJ1-4; possible D gene TRBD1, 6 bases. CDR1 and CDR2 (germline): LGHNA, YNFKEQ. Between the trimmed V and J ends, which lost 0 bases and 4 bases, there was a span of 12 bases. CDR3 size: 16 residues.